This T cell receptor (beta chain) was captured by sequencing in a study of cytomegalovirus exposure and HLA in healthy donors (dated by TCRdb to about 2017). Regarding the study in general: An earlier analysis of roughly 630 of the donors reported approximately 290 Gb of sequence data and around 120 million unique TCR beta sequences from some 180 million T cells. An early release that covered around 590 HLA-typed donors contained approximately 300 gigabases of sequencing data and around 80 million unique TCR sequences. Of the approximately 400 genotyped donors, roughly 80% were placed in the genetic ancestry cluster associated with self-reported Caucasian donors. The study aimed to test whether signatures of past pathogen exposure could be identified by cataloging public T cell receptors. The T cell repertoires of 666 subjects were profiled by immunosequencing and related to cytomegalovirus serostatus. A separate validation cohort of about 110 different subjects was used in addition to the roughly 720-subject first cohort. The study combined high-throughput TCR immunosequencing, statistical association of individual TCRs with disease status, and machine learning to predict cytomegalovirus infection status. A later analysis re-examined previously published TCR beta repertoires from hundreds of donors and added high-resolution HLA genotyping to investigate patterns of TCR occurrence. The later analysis used no new phenotypic data to find candidate immune exposures, relying instead on TCR beta sequences and their occurrence across donors. To decide whether each TCR beta V gene segment behaved as functional or pseudogenic, an earlier analysis of several hundred of the donors relied on high-throughput TCR beta sequencing. Alongside the repertoire data, information on donor age, sex, ethnicity and CMV serostatus was compiled. Genome-wide SNP genotypes for about 65% of the roughly 670 donors were used in a later genetic analysis, which treated that subset as a discovery cohort. All discovery cohort repertoires had been generated using a single sequencing platform. Both class I and class II loci were covered by HLA typing, at four-digit resolution. Typing coverage differed by locus: A, B, C, DRB1 and DQB1 were typed in about 629-630 donors, DQA1 in about 500, DPA1 in 600 to 610, and DPB1 in just under 490. Because of strong linkage in the cohort, five DR-DQ haplotypes were treated as single units for association and clustering. Across under 500 genotyped donors of the cohort, an average of about 240,000 unique TCR beta nucleotide sequences per donor were sequenced, and approximately 17% of those sequences were non-productive.

Findings and caveats that apply to the study as a whole: The authors suggested that the approach could potentially be generalized to other disease states and immunological phenotypes. Strong co-occurrence of HLA alleles, especially DR and DQ, made assigning TCR associations to individual alleles difficult. Compared with equally common non-associated chains, HLA-associated TCR beta chains in a later analysis were more clonally expanded and had lower generation probabilities. According to a later analysis, parvovirus B19, influenza, CMV and Epstein-Barr virus appeared linked to several top co-occurrence clusters. The presence/absence analyses assumed that sequencing depth was roughly uniform across donors, and that assumption may not be true. The study listed 164 TCR beta chains as associated with cytomegalovirus. Linkage disequilibrium might explain the correlated functional status among segregating V segments, but an unknown experimental factor could not be excluded. A few of the identified cytomegalovirus-associated TCR beta chains were confirmed in vitro to be specific for cytomegalovirus antigens. A later genetic analysis reported fewer N-insertions in productive TCRs among donors in an Asian-associated ancestry cluster than the approximately 700-donor mean. A further reported finding was that TCR beta sequences accurately predicted the HLA-A and HLA-B alleles for most subjects in the first cohort. In a later analysis, most CMV-associated TCR beta chains were found to appear HLA-restricted, with HLA associations seemingly driven largely by CMV exposure. In a later analysis, 16,951 TCR beta sequences were associated with specific HLA alleles at a false discovery rate of 0.05. According to a later analysis, TCR association rates differed among HLA loci, with DRB1 alleles showing the most associated TCRs and HLA-C alleles showing the fewest. Seventeen rarely observed V segments, including chromosome 9 orphons, were excluded from the earlier analysis of about 610 of the donors because counts were too low. Across donors, most TCR sequences were observed very rarely, whereas some public TCRs were present in many individuals. HLA typing was unavailable for some donors at each locus, so association tests used only the typed subset. In both the original and validation cohorts, the classifier was reported to diagnose cytomegalovirus status with high specificity and sensitivity. Only TCR beta chains were sequenced in this cohort, and the absence of alpha or paired-chain data limited detectable features. A cluster of highly shared sequence variants was judged likely to be a technical artifact of the sequencing pipeline. V-gene and J-gene trimming of TCR beta chains was associated with a missense DCLRE1C variant in a later genetic analysis, and the association was replicated in an independent cohort. For the cohort, immune exposure information was limited to CMV serostatus. Broadly in line with IMGT annotations, most TCR beta V segments showed up in productive rearrangements about 90% or about 30% of the time in an earlier analysis of approximately 600 of the donors. The 87-base-pair reads could not distinguish some IMGT-functional V segments, including TRBV6-2 and TRBV6-3, so those segments were excluded.

This clone was observed a single time. Its antigen specificity is not known. It has no much larger one-base neighbor in the sample; base qualities were not kept. V loses 3 bases of germline sequence and J loses 6 bases, and the interval between the two ends is 11 bases. Its CDR3 holds 13 amino acids, cysteine through phenylalanine. The entry retains the CDR3 DNA only, 39 bases that are in frame from base 1. Taken from the germline V gene (reference sequence), the CDR1 and CDR2 loops are LNHDA and SQIVND. The cohort was made up of 650 to 700 healthy bone marrow donors. At the time of sampling, all cohort members were nominally healthy, though unrecorded immune exposures were likely present. The donor tested CMV seropositive and was one of the 289 seropositive cohort members. Every donor gave a peripheral blood sample, and the peripheral blood mononuclear cells from that sample were used for TCR beta sequencing. Genomic DNA was extracted from the blood cell samples with the Qiagen DNeasy Blood Extraction Kit.

The library was prepared using the immunoSEQ multiplex PCR assay. A mixture of 60 forward primers for TCR Vbeta segments and 13 reverse primers for TCR Jbeta segments was used in the multiplex PCR. Amplification of the CDR3 region of rearranged TCR beta genes was performed with a multiplex PCR assay on genomic DNA. The Illumina HiSeq System was used to sequence the amplified TCR beta libraries as 87-base-pair reads. The authors' analysis ran thus. A later analysis tallied roughly 78 million unique TCR beta chains across the 666 repertoires, and some 12 million of those chains were shared by two or more donors. Raw reads were error-corrected and collapsed into unique sequences by a nearest-neighbor algorithm in which closely related sequences were merged to remove PCR and sequencing errors. To assign V, D and J gene segments, CDR3 sequences were aligned to IMGT reference sequences. For a sequence to be retained, a match of at least six nucleotides was required to both a V gene segment and a J gene segment. Rearrangements were called productive when the CDR3 lacked stop codons and stayed in frame with V and J; all others were non-productive. CDR3 was defined according to IMGT convention as the region running from the second conserved V-encoded cysteine to the conserved J-encoded phenylalanine. The earlier analysis of 587 of the donors excluded sequences that lacked an unambiguous match to a single V gene segment. An earlier analysis of roughly 590 of the donors called V segments functional above 56.7% productive rearrangements and segregating when the between-donor standard deviation exceeded 5%. A statistical classification framework was developed to diagnose cytomegalovirus status using the catalog of TCR beta chain sequences. A later analysis assigned V and J genes by comparing TCR nucleotide sequences with IMGT/GENE-DB human TR gene sequences. In a later analysis, CDR3 sequences and most-parsimonious VDJ recombination scenarios were assigned using the TCRdist pipeline. A later analysis defined each TCR beta chain by its CDR3 amino acid sequence plus V-gene family, and excluded reads lacking a unique V-gene family. To address suspected cross-contamination and a sequencing artifact, a later analysis removed approximately 600 highly shared, low-generation-probability nucleotide sequences. For each public chain, a later analysis derived a clonal expansion index from normalized ranks of inferred template counts within each repertoire. A later analysis computed generation probabilities with a VDJ recombination model fitted to out-of-frame rearrangements, and checked the results against IGoR. In a later analysis, hypergeometric tests were used to score TCR-TCR, TCR-HLA and TCR-CMV co-occurrence, with a repertoire-size bias correction applied to TCR pairs. To estimate false discovery rates, a later analysis permuted the HLA or CMV assignments 20 times. In a later analysis, co-occurring TCRs were grouped with DBSCAN, and TCRdist sequence similarity was added when clustering was performed within HLA-allele-positive subsets. Repertoires with fewer than 30,000 or more than 120,000 public chains were left out of co-occurrence clustering, as were roughly five repertoires with anomalous nucleotide sharing. Entries here come from immuneACCESS through TCRdb and include only in-frame sequences with V and J called. Some clones fail to appear in such tables; in the studies checked, an unresolved V gene covers under half of the shortfall, and the cause of the remainder is unknown. V and J calls and clone size are as listed in that table; D and trimming were resolved from the DNA. The sample has approximately 100,000 clones on record, 60% to 85% of them singletons. The top ten clonotypes cover around 5% of the sample.

The clonotype comes from a female donor in good health and CMV-seropositive. The V and J segments used are TRBV19 and TRBJ2-5; a confident D gene designation cannot be given. Sequencing used PBMCs. The CDR3 has the sequence CASSMTARQTQYF. The DNA sequence is given as TGTGCCAGTAGTATGACCGCCAGGCAGACCCAGTACTTC.